The T cell receptor (beta chain) under discussion was sequenced for a study of CXCR3-negative and CXCR3-positive naive CD8 T cells. Study observations and caveats: Naive cells that were CXCR3-positive had more hydrophobic TRB CDR3s (compared with CXCR3-negative naive cells). Comparably high diversity was seen in both naive subsets, and much lower diversity in memory CD8+ cells. Naive cells that were CXCR3-negative or CXCR3-positive used TRBV-TRBJ genes alike, while memory cells diverged.

TRB cDNA libraries were made by UMI-labeled 5' RACE. TCRdb re-called the 5' RACE reads; every CDR3 protein appears as one record, without DNA. The sample table includes about 4,700 distinct CDR3 sequences. Naive cells were sorted as CD45RO-, CCR7+, CD27+ and CD95-. In regard to this clonotype: As yet, its antigen is unknown.

The sequenced sample was naive CXCR3+ CD8+ T cells from blood. Subset noted: CD45RO-CCR7+CD27+CD95- naive CD8+ T cells expressing CXCR3 (TNR3+). The sequence came from a human donor in good health. Some clones in this sample may be carry-over from other donors' samples.

CDR3 residues: CASSKGQSQYF. The chain employs TRBV21-1 and TRBJ2-7; the TCRdb D gene call, TRBD1, has no DNA to confirm it. TRBV21-1 is recorded as a pseudogene. The length of the CDR3 is 11 residues.